This record looks at one T cell receptor (beta chain) sequence and its context. Germline CDR1 reads SGHTA; CDR2 reads FQGNSA. Trimming shortened V by 4 bases and J by 2 bases, and 12 bases separated the two germline ends. The CDR3 contains 14 residues. Peripheral blood CD8+ and CD4+ T cells were profiled by TCR beta sequencing. Controls were drawn from healthy donors and were matched for age and sex. FACS was used to enrich TEMRA cells, whereas the CD8+ and CD4+ T cells were obtained by negative isolation. When the RNA was reverse transcribed, random hexamers were used with an input of roughly 0.5 to 1 ug. TCR beta CDR3 was amplified by immunoSEQ multiplex PCR. This amplification extended across 54 Vbeta and 13 Jbeta segments. MiXCR was run by TCRdb on the immunoSEQ multiplex PCR reads, yielding one entry per CDR3 protein. The table has 75,000 to 100,000 distinct CDR3 sequences, approximately 94% seen once; the top ten hold roughly 0.27%.

This sample is drawn from a study of CD8 T cells in Susac syndrome. The rearrangement uses TRBV7-2 and TRBJ2-7, with D unclear. The sample comprised CD8+ T cells from PBMCs. The receptor comes from a human donor in good health. The CDR3 is CASSYPGTAYEQYF. The CDR3 region has the DNA TGTGCCAGCAGCTATCCGGGTACCGCCTACGAGCAGTACTTC.